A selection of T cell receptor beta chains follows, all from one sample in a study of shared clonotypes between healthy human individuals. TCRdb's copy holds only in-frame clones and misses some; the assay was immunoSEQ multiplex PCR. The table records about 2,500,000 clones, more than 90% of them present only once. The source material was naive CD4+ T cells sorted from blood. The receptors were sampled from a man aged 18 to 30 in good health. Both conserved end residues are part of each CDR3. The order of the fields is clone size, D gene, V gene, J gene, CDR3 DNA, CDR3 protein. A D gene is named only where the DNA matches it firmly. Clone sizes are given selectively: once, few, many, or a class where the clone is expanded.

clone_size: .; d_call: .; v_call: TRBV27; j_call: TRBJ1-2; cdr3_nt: TGTGCCAGCAGGCCGAGGGCGAGGGGCTATGGCTACACCTTC; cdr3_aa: CASRPRARGYGYTF
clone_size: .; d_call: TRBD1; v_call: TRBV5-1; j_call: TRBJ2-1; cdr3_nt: TGCGCCAGCAGCCCAGGGACAGGGGTGTACAATGAGCAGTTCTTC; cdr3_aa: CASSPGTGVYNEQFF
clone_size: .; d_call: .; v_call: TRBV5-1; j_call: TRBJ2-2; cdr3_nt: TGCGCCAGCAGATCGTACGCGAACACCGGGGAGCTGTTTTTT; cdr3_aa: CASRSYANTGELFF
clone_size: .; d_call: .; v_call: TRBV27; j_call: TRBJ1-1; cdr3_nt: TGTGCCAGCAGGGACACCCAGGGTATAGTAGCTTTCTTT; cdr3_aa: CASRDTQGIVAFF
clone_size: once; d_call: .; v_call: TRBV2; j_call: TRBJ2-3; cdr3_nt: TGTGCCAGCAATCGGGTCGAAACAGATACGCAGTATTTT; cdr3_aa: CASNRVETDTQYF
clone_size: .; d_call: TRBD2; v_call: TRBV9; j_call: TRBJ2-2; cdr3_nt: TGTGCCAGCAGCCCAGGACTAGCGGGAGGCAAAACCGGGGAGCTGTTTTTT; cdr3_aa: CASSPGLAGGKTGELFF
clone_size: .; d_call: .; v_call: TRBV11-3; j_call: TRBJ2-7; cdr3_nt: TGTGCCAGCAGCCCCTCCGGGGATTACGAGCAGTACTTC; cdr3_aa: CASSPSGDYEQYF
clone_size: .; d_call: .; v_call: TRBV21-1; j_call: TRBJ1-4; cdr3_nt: TGTGCCAGCAGCAAATTGGGACGAAGAACGGTCGAAAAACTGTTTTTT; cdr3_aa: CASSKLGRRTVEKLFF
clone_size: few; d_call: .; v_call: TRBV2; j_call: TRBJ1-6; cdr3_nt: TGTGCCAGCAGTGAAGCTTTGGGAACCTCACCCCTCCACTTT; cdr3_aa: CASSEALGTSPLHF
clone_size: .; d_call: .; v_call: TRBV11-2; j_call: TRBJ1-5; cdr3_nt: TGTGCCAGCAGCCCGAGCGGTGGTAGTCAGCCCCAGCATTTT; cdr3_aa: CASSPSGGSQPQHF
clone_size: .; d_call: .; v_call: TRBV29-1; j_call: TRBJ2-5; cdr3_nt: TGCAGCGTTCCGGGACCCGCGGAGGGGACCCAGTACTTC; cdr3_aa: CSVPGPAEGTQYF
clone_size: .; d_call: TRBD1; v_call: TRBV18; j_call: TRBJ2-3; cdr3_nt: TGTGCCAGCTCACCTGCCCGGCAGGGGGCTAAAACAGATACGCAGTATTTT; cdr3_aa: CASSPARQGAKTDTQYF
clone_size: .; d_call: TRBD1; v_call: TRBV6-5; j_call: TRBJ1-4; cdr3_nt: TGTGCCAGCAGCTACTCCGGGACAGGGCGTGAAAAACTGTTTTTT; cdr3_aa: CASSYSGTGREKLFF
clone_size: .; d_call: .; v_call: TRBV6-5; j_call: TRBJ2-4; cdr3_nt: TGTGCCAGCAGTGGAGGGGGAAACATTCAGTACTTC; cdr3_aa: CASSGGGNIQYF
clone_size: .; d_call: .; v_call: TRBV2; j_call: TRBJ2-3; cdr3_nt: TGTGCCAGCAGCAGAGCTGGAGGCACAGATACGCAGTATTTT; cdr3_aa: CASSRAGGTDTQYF
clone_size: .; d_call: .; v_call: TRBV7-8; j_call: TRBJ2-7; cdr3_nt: TGTGCCAGCAGCTTAGGCGGCGGCCCCCCGGGCGAGCAGTACTTC; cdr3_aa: CASSLGGGPPGEQYF
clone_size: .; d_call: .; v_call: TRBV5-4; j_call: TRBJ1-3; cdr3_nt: TGTGCCAGCAGCTCCGACCCGAAGCCCAGCTCTGGAAACACCATATATTTT; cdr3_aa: CASSSDPKPSSGNTIYF